This T cell receptor beta chain originates from a study of blood T cell repertoires in COVID-19. The wider study: The samples span acute and convalescent COVID-19 from the United States, Italy and Spain.

Some clones are missing from TCRdb's copy, which holds only in-frame ones; the method was immunoSEQ multiplex PCR. The sample records 95,000 or so clones, roughly 78% being singletons. This CDR3 has 17 amino acids. The V segment lost 3 bases and the J segment 0 bases; nucleotides outside the gene matches: 4. CDR1 and CDR2 (germline): LGHNA, YNFKEQ. The sequence was collected from a woman of 80 years or more with active or convalescent COVID-19. J is TRBJ2-3 and V is TRBV4-2, with 12 nucleotides matching TRBD2. The specimen was peripheral blood. The CDR3: CASSHFGTSGSTDTQYF. As DNA, the CDR3 is TGTGCCAGCAGCCATTTCGGGACTAGCGGGAGCACAGATACGCAGTATTTT.